The 20 T cell receptor beta chains below were found in one sample sequenced in a study of T cell responses to AZD1222 COVID-19 vaccine. TCRdb's table, derived via immunoSEQ multiplex PCR, lists solely in-frame clones and lacks some. This table has about 86,000 clones, approximately 89% appearing once. Sequencing used peripheral blood, obtained 28 days after the second AZD1222 dose. The source is an adult who received the AZD1222 COVID-19 vaccine.

This chain uses TRBV5-1 with TRBJ1-1, with no clear D. The CDR3 is made up of 14 amino acids. Trimming removed 4 bases from V and 5 bases from J, with 15 bases in between. Looked up from germline, CDR1 is SGHRS and CDR2 is YFSETQ. The CDR3 coding sequence is TGCGCCAGCAGCCAGGACCGGGTGGTAACTGAAGCTTTCTTT. Encoded protein: CASSQDRVVTEAFF.

This chain uses TRBV7-3 with TRBJ2-7; TRBD1 aligns across 11 bases. This CDR3 contains 14 residues. J gave up 3 bases and V 5 bases, and 3 bases lay outside the gene matches. Germline loops: CDR1 SGHTA, CDR2 FQGTGA. CDR3 sequence (DNA): TGTGCCAGCAGCCGGGGACAGGGGGGCTACGAGCAGTACTTC. As protein: CASSRGQGGYEQYF.

This clone was seen a single time. The germline gene is not matched at one end of the junction; a read error may be the cause. The chain employs TRBV7-7 and TRBJ2-7, with a possible D match to TRBD1 (5 bases). The CDR3 loop spans 14 amino acids. Germline V gene sequence: CDR1 SSHAT, CDR2 FNYEAQ (reference sequence). The CDR3 DNA sequence: TGTGCTAGCAGCCCAGACAGCTTTTCCTACGAGCAGTACTTC. Translating it yields CASSPDSFSYEQYF.

V usage is TRBV2 and J usage is TRBJ1-2; D uncertain. CDR1 SNHLY and CDR2 FYNNEI come from the germline V gene. Trimming left V 4 bases short and J 7 bases short, with 7 bases between. The CDR3 spans 11 residues. For the CDR3, the DNA is TGTGCCAGCAGTGCTTTGGTTGGCTACACCTTC. It codes for CASSALVGYTF.

The chain recombines TRBV28 with TRBJ2-5; D tentatively reads TRBD1 or TRBD2 (6 bases each). This CDR3 is 14 amino acids long. The V gene lost 2 bases and the J gene lost 5 bases, with 12 bases spanning the gap. Germline assignment: CDR1 MDHEN and CDR2 SYDVKM. CDR3 DNA: TGTGCCAGCAGTTTAGGTCAGGGGAGGGAGACCCAGTACTTC. Translated: CASSLGQGRETQYF.

The chain couples TRBV19 to TRBJ2-7, with D maybe TRBD1 (5 bases). The CDR3 has 15 amino acids. Germline CDR1 reads LNHDA; CDR2 reads SQIVND (reference sequence). Trimming took 6 bases from V and 2 from J, leaving 17 bases between them. The CDR3 DNA follows: TGTGCCAGTAGCCCTCCCGGTCAGGGCGCCTACGAGCAGTACTTC. The encoded protein is CASSPPGQGAYEQYF. Full variable domain (remainder filled in from reference TRBV19 and TRBJ2-7): DGGITQSPKYLFRKEGQNVTLSCEQNLNHDAMYWYRQDPGQGLRLIYYSQIVNDFQKGDIAEGYSVSREKKESFPLTVTSAQKNPTAFYLCASSPPGQGAYEQYFGPGTRLTVT.

This chain uses TRBV5-4 with TRBJ1-4; D is ambiguous. CDR1 and CDR2 from the germline V gene are SGHNT and YYREEE (reference sequence). V gave up 4 bases and J gave up 6 bases, with 13 bases separating them. CDR3 length: 14 residues. CDR3 in amino acids: CASSRGNGDEKLFF. In nucleotides, the CDR3 is TGTGCCAGCAGCCGAGGAAACGGGGATGAAAAACTGTTTTTT.

This clone was seen just once. J is TRBJ2-7 and V is TRBV12-3 or TRBV12-4; D perhaps matches TRBD2 (5 bases). This CDR3 contains 13 residues. Trimming left V 4 bases short and J 7 bases short, with 14 bases between. The CDR3 sequence is CASSSSGYLEQYF. The DNA for the CDR3 is TGTGCCAGCAGTTCAAGCGGATACTTGGAGCAGTACTTC.

V gene TRBV7-2 combines with J gene TRBJ2-1; the match to TRBD2 covers 14 bases. The germline V gene has CDR1 SGHTA and CDR2 FQGNSA. The CDR3 length is 16 residues. V shed 5 bases, J shed 4 bases, and the junction held 4 bases outside the gene matches. The DNA for the CDR3 is TGTGCCAGCAGCGATGGACTAGCGGGGGGATACAATGAGCAGTTCTTC. Translating gives CASSDGLAGGYNEQFF.

The CDR3, as DNA: TGTGCCAGCAGTTTAGAAAGGAGCTCCTATAATTCACCCCTCCACTTT. This gives the protein CASSLERSSYNSPLHF. The gene calls are TRBV27 and TRBJ1-6; no clear D gene. The germline V gene has CDR1 MNHEY and CDR2 SMNVEV (reference sequence). The CDR3 has 16 amino acids. With 2 bases removed from V and 0 bases from J, the gap between germline ends came to 8 bases.

The V gene is TRBV9, the J gene TRBJ2-1, with D perhaps being TRBD1 or TRBD2 (6 bases each). The CDR3 covers 16 residues. Germline CDR1 SGDLS, CDR2 YYNGEE. The V end lost 3 bases, the J end lost 7 bases, and 20 bases lay between the germline ends. CDR3 amino acids: CASSDSPGARPNEQFF. The CDR3 DNA is TGTGCCAGCAGCGACAGCCCGGGGGCCCGGCCAAATGAGCAGTTCTTC.

This chain links TRBV5-1 with TRBJ2-3; D gene ambiguous. The V gene lost 4 bases and the J gene lost 3 bases, with 18 bases spanning the gap. Germline V gives CDR1 SGHRS, CDR2 YFSETQ. CDR3 size: 16 residues. CDR3 in amino acids: CASSPAGLALTDTQYF. CDR3 sequence (DNA): TGCGCCAGCAGCCCTGCAGGTTTAGCCTTGACAGATACGCAGTATTTT.

The chain joins TRBV4-1 to TRBJ1-5, with D perhaps TRBD1 (5 bases). The germline CDR1 and CDR2 sequences are MGHRA and YSYEKL. The CDR3 is 14 residues long. Trimming took off 2 bases at V and 7 bases at J, with 12 bases between the two ends. Written as DNA, the CDR3 is TGCGCCAGCAGCCAACGACAGCTGAACCAGCCCCAGCATTTT. Translated: CASSQRQLNQPQHF.

The CDR3 nucleotides are TGTGCCAGCTCACCACTACGGACAGGACCCCAGTCCGGGGAGCTGTTTTTT. This codes for CASSPLRTGPQSGELFF. This chain uses TRBV18 with TRBJ2-2; 7 bases align to TRBD1. V was pared by 1 base and J by 6 bases, with 11 bases of the junction left unmatched. Germline CDR1 is KGHSH and CDR2 is LQKENI. This CDR3 spans 17 amino acids.

In this sample, this clone turned up once. The V gene is TRBV6-2 or TRBV6-3, the J gene TRBJ2-7, with 9 positions matching TRBD1. The germline V gene has CDR1 MNHEY and CDR2 SVGEGT. After removal of 5 bases from V and 2 bases from J, the junction contained 7 bases not matched to a gene. CDR3 length equals 15 residues. The CDR3 spells CASSGRQGVAYEQYF. The CDR3 DNA follows: TGTGCCAGCAGTGGGAGACAGGGGGTCGCCTACGAGCAGTACTTC.

The CDR3 nucleotides are TGTGCCAGCAGTCAAAGGGGCGCGCCTAATGAAAAACTGTTTTTT. It specifies CASSQRGAPNEKLFF. J is TRBJ1-4 and V is TRBV6-2 or TRBV6-3, with TRBD1 as a possible D gene (5 bases). The ends were cut back, 5 bases at V and 3 bases at J, with 13 bases in the middle. CDR1 MNHEY and CDR2 SVGEGT come from the germline V gene. This CDR3 has 15 amino acids.

V usage is TRBV12-3 or TRBV12-4 and J usage is TRBJ1-1; D is unresolved. CDR3 length: 13 amino acids. The V and J ends lost 0 bases and 6 bases respectively, with 8 bases between them. Here the CDR3 reads CASSLARTAEAFF. CDR3 sequence (DNA): TGTGCCAGCAGTTTAGCCAGGACCGCTGAAGCTTTCTTT.

Concerning this clone: Other DNA sequences in the same sample also yield this CDR3. The chain has TRBV6-5 and TRBJ2-3; D could derive from TRBD1 or TRBD2 (6 bases each). V was clipped by 0 bases and J by 6 bases, with 10 bases between them. This CDR3 contains 14 residues. Germline-derived CDR1 and CDR2 are MNHEY and SVGAGI. CDR3 protein: CASSYSGGGDTQYF. For the CDR3, the DNA is TGTGCCAGCAGTTACTCCGGGGGCGGGGATACGCAGTATTTT.

The chain employs TRBV19 and TRBJ1-2, with 9 bases fitting TRBD1. Germline-derived CDR1 and CDR2 are LNHDA and SQIVND (reference sequence). J lost 8 bases, V lost 6 bases, and 4 bases had no gene match. The CDR3 has 12 amino acids. CDR3 DNA: TGTGCCAGTAGCACAGGGGGCTTAGGCTACACCTTC. Translating it yields CASSTGGLGYTF.

CDR3 sequence reads: CAWSTTGVGNQPQHF. The CDR3, as DNA: TGTGCCTGGAGTACTACAGGGGTGGGCAATCAGCCCCAGCATTTT. V and J are TRBV30 and TRBJ1-5; 7 bases agree with TRBD1. The CDR3 sequence is 15 residues long. Germline V gene sequence: CDR1 GTSNPN, CDR2 SVGIG (reference sequence). The V and J ends lost 2 bases and 2 bases, in that order; junction bases with no gene match: 6.